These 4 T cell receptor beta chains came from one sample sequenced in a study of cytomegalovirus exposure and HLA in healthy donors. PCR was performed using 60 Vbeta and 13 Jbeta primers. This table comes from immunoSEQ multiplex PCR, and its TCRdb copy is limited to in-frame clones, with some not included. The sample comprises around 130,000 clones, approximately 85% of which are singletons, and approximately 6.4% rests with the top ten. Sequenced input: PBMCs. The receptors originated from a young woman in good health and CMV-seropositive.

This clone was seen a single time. DNA for the CDR3: TGTGCCTGGGCCCCGGGACAGGCCTACGAGCAGTACTTC. As protein: CAWAPGQAYEQYF. The rearrangement joins TRBV30 to TRBJ2-7, with TRBD1 matching over 8 bases. After removal of 5 bases from V and 2 bases from J, the junction contained 5 bases not matched to a gene. Germline V gives CDR1 GTSNPN, CDR2 SVGIG (reference sequence). This CDR3 is built from 13 residues.

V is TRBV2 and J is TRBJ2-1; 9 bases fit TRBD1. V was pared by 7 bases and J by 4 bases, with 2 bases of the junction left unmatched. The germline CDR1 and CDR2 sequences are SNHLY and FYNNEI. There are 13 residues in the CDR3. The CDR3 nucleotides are TGTGCCAGCACCGGGACAGGGTACAATGAGCAGTTCTTC. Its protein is CASTGTGYNEQFF.

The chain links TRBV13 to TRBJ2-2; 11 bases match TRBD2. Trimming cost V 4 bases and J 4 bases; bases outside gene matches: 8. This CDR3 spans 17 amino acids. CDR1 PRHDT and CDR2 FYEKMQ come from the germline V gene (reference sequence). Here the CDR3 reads CASSYSATSGSTGELFF. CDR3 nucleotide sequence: TGTGCCAGCAGCTACTCCGCTACTAGCGGGAGCACCGGGGAGCTGTTTTTT.

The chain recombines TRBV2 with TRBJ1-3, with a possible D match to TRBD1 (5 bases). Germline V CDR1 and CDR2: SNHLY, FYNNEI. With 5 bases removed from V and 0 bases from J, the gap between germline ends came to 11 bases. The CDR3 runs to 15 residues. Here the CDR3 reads CASSPMTVSGNTIYF. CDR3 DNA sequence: TGTGCCAGCAGTCCTATGACAGTCTCTGGAAACACCATATATTTT.